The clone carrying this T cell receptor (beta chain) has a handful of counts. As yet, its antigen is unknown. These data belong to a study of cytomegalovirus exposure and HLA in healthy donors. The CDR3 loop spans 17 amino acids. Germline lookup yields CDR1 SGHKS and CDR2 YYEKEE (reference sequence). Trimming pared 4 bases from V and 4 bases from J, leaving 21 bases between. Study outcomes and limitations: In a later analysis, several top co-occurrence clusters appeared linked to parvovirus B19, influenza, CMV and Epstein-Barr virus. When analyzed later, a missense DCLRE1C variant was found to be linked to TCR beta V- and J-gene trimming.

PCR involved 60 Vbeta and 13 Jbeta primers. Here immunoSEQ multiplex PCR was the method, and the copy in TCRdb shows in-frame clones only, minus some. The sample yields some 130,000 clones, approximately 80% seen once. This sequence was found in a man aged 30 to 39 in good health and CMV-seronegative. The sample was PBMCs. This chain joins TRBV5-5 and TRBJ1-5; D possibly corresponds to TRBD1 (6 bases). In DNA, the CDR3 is TGTGCCAGCAGCCAAACAGGGATGTGGCGCACAAATCAGCCCCAGCATTTT. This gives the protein CASSQTGMWRTNQPQHF.